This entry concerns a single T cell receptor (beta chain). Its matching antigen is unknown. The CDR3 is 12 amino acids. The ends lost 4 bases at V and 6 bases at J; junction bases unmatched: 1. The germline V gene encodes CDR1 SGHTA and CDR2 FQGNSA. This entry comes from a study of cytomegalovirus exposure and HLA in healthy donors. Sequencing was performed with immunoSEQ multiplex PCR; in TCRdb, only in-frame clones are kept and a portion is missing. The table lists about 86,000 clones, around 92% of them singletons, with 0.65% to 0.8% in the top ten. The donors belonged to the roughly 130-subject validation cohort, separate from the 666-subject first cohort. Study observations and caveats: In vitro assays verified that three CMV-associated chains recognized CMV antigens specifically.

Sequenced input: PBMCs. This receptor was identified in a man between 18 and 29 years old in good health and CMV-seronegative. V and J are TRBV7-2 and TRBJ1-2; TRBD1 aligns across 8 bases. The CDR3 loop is CASSSDRDGYTF. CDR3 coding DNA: TGTGCCAGCAGCTCGGACAGGGATGGCTACACCTTC.